Listed below are T cell receptor beta chains from one sample, sequenced in a study of blood T cell repertoires in COVID-19. Sequenced by immunoSEQ multiplex PCR; TCRdb stores in-frame clones only, minus some. The sample has about 230,000 clones; around 89% are singletons. Sample: PBMCs or T cells enriched from blood (not recorded which). All receptors come from a woman between 40 and 50 years old with acute COVID-19. The CDR3 runs from the conserved cysteine through the conserved F or W. The order of the fields is J gene, D gene, clone size, V gene, CDR3 protein, CDR3 DNA. D genes are given only for firm matches. Size is stated for part of the rows, as once, few or many counts, or as a class when the clone is expanded.

j_call: TRBJ1-4; d_call: TRBD1; clone_size: -; v_call: TRBV10-3; cdr3_aa: CAVGQGDEKLFF; cdr3_nt: TGTGCCGTCGGACAGGGGGATGAAAAACTGTTTTTT
j_call: TRBJ1-5; d_call: -; clone_size: -; v_call: TRBV30; cdr3_aa: CAWSNQVAQPQHF; cdr3_nt: TGTGCCTGGAGTAATCAGGTCGCTCAGCCCCAGCATTTT
j_call: TRBJ2-3; d_call: -; clone_size: -; v_call: TRBV28; cdr3_aa: CASGRVLGTDTQYF; cdr3_nt: TGTGCCAGCGGGCGAGTGCTCGGCACAGATACGCAGTATTTT
j_call: TRBJ2-7; d_call: -; clone_size: -; v_call: TRBV4-1; cdr3_aa: CASREPGAKSYEQYF; cdr3_nt: TGCGCCAGCAGGGAACCAGGGGCGAAGTCCTACGAGCAGTACTTC
j_call: TRBJ2-2; d_call: TRBD2; clone_size: -; v_call: TRBV19; cdr3_aa: CASGGLAGSNTGELFF; cdr3_nt: TGTGCCAGTGGCGGACTAGCGGGGTCGAACACCGGGGAGCTGTTTTTT
j_call: TRBJ2-1; d_call: TRBD1; clone_size: once; v_call: TRBV27; cdr3_aa: CASAGQGDIGEQFF; cdr3_nt: TGTGCCAGCGCCGGACAGGGGGACATAGGTGAGCAGTTCTTC
j_call: TRBJ2-3; d_call: TRBD2; clone_size: -; v_call: TRBV16; cdr3_aa: CASSPLVRRLAGDTQYF; cdr3_nt: TGTGCCAGCAGCCCCCTTGTTAGGAGGCTAGCGGGAGATACGCAGTATTTT
j_call: TRBJ2-3; d_call: TRBD2; clone_size: -; v_call: TRBV4-2; cdr3_aa: CASSQFPGSGVTDTQYF; cdr3_nt: TGTGCCAGCAGCCAATTCCCCGGTAGCGGGGTCACAGATACGCAGTATTTT
j_call: TRBJ2-3; d_call: -; clone_size: -; v_call: TRBV6-4; cdr3_aa: CASSGDPSRDTQYF; cdr3_nt: TGTGCCAGCAGTGGAGATCCCTCTAGGGATACGCAGTATTTT
j_call: TRBJ1-1; d_call: -; clone_size: -; v_call: TRBV13; cdr3_aa: CASSIRGHGATTEAFF; cdr3_nt: TGTGCCAGCAGTATCAGGGGCCATGGCGCGACCACTGAAGCTTTCTTT
j_call: TRBJ2-5; d_call: TRBD1; clone_size: -; v_call: TRBV25-1; cdr3_aa: CASASPGTGSETQYF; cdr3_nt: TGTGCCAGCGCCTCTCCCGGGACAGGGTCAGAGACCCAGTACTTC
j_call: TRBJ2-1; d_call: TRBD2; clone_size: -; v_call: TRBV4-3; cdr3_aa: CASSQENGGAYEQFF; cdr3_nt: TGCGCCAGCAGCCAAGAGAACGGGGGGGCCTATGAGCAGTTCTTC
j_call: TRBJ1-1; d_call: -; clone_size: -; v_call: TRBV7-9; cdr3_aa: CASTIDQGTEAFF; cdr3_nt: TGTGCCAGCACTATCGATCAGGGGACTGAAGCTTTCTTT
j_call: TRBJ1-4; d_call: -; clone_size: -; v_call: TRBV5-1; cdr3_aa: CASSAQGSYNEKLFF; cdr3_nt: TGCGCCAGCAGCGCCCAGGGGTCCTATAATGAAAAACTGTTTTTT
j_call: TRBJ2-3; d_call: -; clone_size: -; v_call: TRBV30; cdr3_aa: CAWSVLDFQDTQYF; cdr3_nt: TGTGCCTGGAGTGTACTGGACTTCCAAGATACGCAGTATTTT